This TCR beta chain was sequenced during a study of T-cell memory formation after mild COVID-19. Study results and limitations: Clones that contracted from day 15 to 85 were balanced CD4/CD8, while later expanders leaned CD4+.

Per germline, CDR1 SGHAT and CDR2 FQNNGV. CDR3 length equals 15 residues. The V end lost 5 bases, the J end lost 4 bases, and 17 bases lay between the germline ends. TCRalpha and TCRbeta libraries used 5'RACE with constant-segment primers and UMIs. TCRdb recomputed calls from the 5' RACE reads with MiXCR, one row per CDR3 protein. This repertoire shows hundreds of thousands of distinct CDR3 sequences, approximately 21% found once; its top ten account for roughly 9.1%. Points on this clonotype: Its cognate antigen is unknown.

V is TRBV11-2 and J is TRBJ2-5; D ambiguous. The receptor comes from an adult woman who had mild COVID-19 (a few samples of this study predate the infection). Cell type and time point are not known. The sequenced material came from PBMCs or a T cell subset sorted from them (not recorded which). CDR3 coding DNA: TGTGCCAGCAGCCGTATGCCGGGCAAGGGAGAGACCCAGTACTTC. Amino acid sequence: CASSRMPGKGETQYF.